The clone carrying this TCR beta chain was counted a single time. A clone one base away is much larger, so this may be a read error. The data derive from a study of T cells in Graves' hyperthyroidism and ophthalmopathy. The CDR3 runs 12 residues. Germline lookup yields CDR1 GTSNPN and CDR2 SVGIG (reference sequence). J lost 7 bases, V lost 4 bases, and 6 bases had no gene match. RNA transcripts yielded amplified TCR beta CDR3 regions. The primer set for the first-round RT-PCR of the TCR CDR3 was HTBI. TCRdb ran MiXCR on the multiplex PCR reads and lists one entry per CDR3 protein. The sample lists 560,000 or so distinct CDR3 sequences; 15% to 20% were seen once.

Sequenced input: blood. The sequence derives from a middle-aged man with Graves' ophthalmopathy. The genes are TRBV30 and TRBJ1-2; 7 positions agree with TRBD1. CDR3 DNA: TGTGCCTGGAACGGACAGGCAAGTGGCTACACCTTC. It translates to CAWNGQASGYTF.